This entry lists 23 T cell receptor beta chains sequenced from one sample in a study of patients and donors after allogeneic stem cell transplantation. One entry per CDR3 protein, called by TCRdb with MiXCR from the RT-PCR reads. The sample consists of 800,000 to 1,000,000 distinct CDR3 sequences, about a sixth of them appearing once. Sequencing was performed on blood, either unsorted or a sorted T cell fraction (not recorded which). These receptors were taken from a human donor who was either an allogeneic HSCT recipient or a stem cell or donor lymphocyte infusion donor (not recorded which). It is not recorded whose cells these are; they may come from a transplant donor.

V gene TRBV5-1 combines with J gene TRBJ2-5; D gene ambiguous. Germline CDR1 and CDR2: SGHRS and YFSETQ. V was pared by 4 bases and J by 5 bases, with 18 bases between. This CDR3 is 15 amino acids long. CDR3 sequence: CASSADGRTGETQYF. The CDR3 DNA reads TGCGCCAGCAGCGCTGACGGACGGACCGGGGAGACCCAGTACTTC.

This sequence joins TRBV14 and TRBJ1-6; D remains ambiguous. This CDR3 has 13 residues. V was cut by 0 bases and J by 14 bases, with 11 bases left in between. Germline lookup yields CDR1 SGHDN and CDR2 FVKESK. DNA for the CDR3: TGTGCCAGCAGCCAAGATCTGCCCTTCACCCTCCACTTT. This translates into CASSQDLPFTLHF.

This chain joins TRBV12-3 or TRBV12-4 and TRBJ1-4, with 9 bases lining up with TRBD1. With 6 bases clipped from V and 8 bases from J, the junction kept 10 bases outside the gene matches. The CDR3 is 15 amino acids. The CDR3: CASRAKQGAEEKLFF. As DNA, the CDR3 is TGTGCCAGCAGGGCCAAACAGGGGGCGGAAGAAAAACTGTTTTTT.

The chain is built from TRBV6-5 and TRBJ1-2; 9 positions agree with TRBD1. Germline assignment: CDR1 MNHEY and CDR2 SVGAGI. V lost 2 bases, J lost 4 bases, and 5 bases stayed unmatched. The CDR3 extends over 15 amino acids. CDR3 bases: TGTGCCAGCAGTTACCTTACAGGGGGCGGCTATGGCTACACCTTC. This translates into CASSYLTGGGYGYTF.

The chain links TRBV12-3 or TRBV12-4 to TRBJ1-2; D possibly corresponds to TRBD1 (5 bases). The V end was cut by 5 bases, the J end by 0 bases, with 10 bases between. This CDR3 comprises 14 residues. CDR3 DNA: TGTGCCAGCAGTGCGGACACCGCTAACTATGGCTACACCTTC. Translation gives CASSADTANYGYTF.

The rearrangement joins TRBV18 to TRBJ2-5; a possible D gene is TRBD1 (6 bases). The V and J ends lost 3 bases and 4 bases respectively, with 24 bases between them. Germline V lookup: CDR1 KGHSH, CDR2 LQKENI. CDR3 size: 18 residues. DNA for the CDR3: TGTGCCAGCTCACCCTCCGGGCACAGCTGGGGGCGTGGAGAGACCCAGTACTTC. The encoded protein is CASSPSGHSWGRGETQYF.

This clonotype was picked up a small number of times. The gene calls are TRBV10-2 and TRBJ2-1; 11 nucleotides match TRBD2. CDR1 and CDR2 from the germline V gene are WSHSY and SAAADI. The CDR3 runs 18 residues. V trimming: 2 bases; J trimming: 10 bases; junction bases outside the gene matches: 16. CDR3 loop: CASSETSGGPRMNVEQFF. The CDR3 DNA reads TGCGCCAGCAGTGAGACTAGCGGGGGCCCACGAATGAATGTAGAGCAGTTCTTC.

This chain uses TRBV27 with TRBJ2-3, with D perhaps TRBD1 (6 bases). Germline values: CDR1 MNHEY, CDR2 SMNVEV (reference sequence). The CDR3 has 14 amino acids. V gave up 3 bases and J gave up 5 bases, with 12 bases separating them. The DNA for the CDR3 is TGTGCCAGCAGTTTCGCAGGGGAGATAGATACGCAGTATTTT. Protein: CASSFAGEIDTQYF.

In its sample, this clonotype was seen a few times. This chain links TRBV20-1 with TRBJ1-5; D possibly corresponds to TRBD1 (6 bases). V was pared by 2 bases and J by 2 bases, with 13 bases between. CDR3 size: 15 residues. The V gene's germline CDR1 is DFQATT and CDR2 SNEGSKA (reference sequence). This chain's CDR3 is CSARNREVGNQPQHF. CDR3 coding DNA: TGCAGTGCTAGAAACAGGGAAGTGGGCAATCAGCCCCAGCATTTT.

This clonotype has only a few counts. The genes are TRBV5-1 and TRBJ1-1; no clear D gene. There are 12 residues in the CDR3. The germline V and J ends were trimmed by 5 bases and 0 bases, with 5 bases remaining between them. CDR1 is SGHRS and CDR2 is YFSETQ in the germline V gene. This CDR3 reads CASRELNTEAFF. CDR3 coding DNA: TGCGCCAGCAGGGAATTGAACACTGAAGCTTTCTTT.

The chain uses TRBV20-1 and TRBJ1-4, with no clear D. V dropped 2 bases and J dropped 0 bases, with 13 bases sitting between them. This CDR3 has 16 amino acids. Per germline, CDR1 DFQATT and CDR2 SNEGSKA (reference sequence). DNA for the CDR3: TGCAGTGCTAGATGGAGGCATGCCCCAACTAATGAAAAACTGTTTTTT. As protein: CSARWRHAPTNEKLFF.

This clonotype was observed a handful of times. The rearrangement links TRBV14 to TRBJ1-6; D is perhaps TRBD1 (5 bases). V was cut by 0 bases and J by 5 bases, with 14 bases left in between. CDR1 and CDR2 from the germline V gene are SGHDN and FVKESK. The CDR3 is 17 residues long. CDR3 amino acids: CASSQDLGAGHNSPLHF. For the CDR3, the DNA is TGTGCCAGCAGCCAAGATCTTGGGGCAGGACATAATTCACCCCTCCACTTT. Looking up the rest from reference TRBV14 and TRBJ1-6 gives the full variable domain: EAGVTQFPSHSVIEKGQTVTLRCDPISGHDNLYWYRRVMGKEIKFLLHFVKESKQDESGMPNNRFLAERTGGTYSTLKVQPAELEDSGVYFCASSQDLGAGHNSPLHFGNGTRLTVT.

In its sample, this clonotype was seen a few times. This sequence joins TRBV20-1 and TRBJ2-3, with a tentative D call TRBD2 (5 bases). The ends were cut back, 0 bases at V and 1 base at J, with 8 bases in the middle. The CDR3 runs to 14 residues. The germline V gene encodes CDR1 DFQATT and CDR2 SNEGSKA (reference sequence). The CDR3 spells CSARDRSGTDTQYF. The DNA of the CDR3 is TGCAGTGCTAGAGATCGTAGCGGCACAGATACGCAGTATTTT.

This clonotype was counted ten times or more. The gene calls are TRBV29-1 and TRBJ2-2; no clear D gene. The germline V gene has CDR1 SQVTM and CDR2 ANQGSEA. The CDR3 runs 11 residues. V gave up 2 bases and J gave up 8 bases, with 6 bases separating them. The CDR3 bases are TGCAGCGTTGAATGGGTTGGGGAGCTGTTTTTT. Translated: CSVEWVGELFF.

V and J are TRBV5-1 and TRBJ2-1; TRBD2 agrees at 7 bases. Per the germline V gene, CDR1 is SGHRS and CDR2 is YFSETQ. The ends lost 2 bases at V and 9 bases at J; junction bases unmatched: 5. The CDR3 is made up of 13 amino acids. CDR3 sequence reads: CASSLLAGAEQFF. In DNA form, the CDR3 reads TGCGCCAGCAGCTTACTCGCGGGAGCTGAGCAGTTCTTC.

The table lists this clonotype with many counts. This chain uses TRBV29-1 with TRBJ2-7; 10 bases match TRBD2. Germline CDR1 reads SQVTM; CDR2 reads ANQGSEA. Germline trimming cut 8 bases from V and 4 bases from J; bases unmatched to any gene: 8. The CDR3 is 13 residues long. The CDR3 region has the DNA TGCAGCATCACTAGCGGGACTACTTACGAGCAGTACTTC. Its translation: CSITSGTTYEQYF.

The chain joins TRBV5-1 to TRBJ2-1; D gene uncertain. The germline V gene encodes CDR1 SGHRS and CDR2 YFSETQ. Trimming removed 4 bases from V and 4 bases from J, with 15 bases in between. The CDR3 covers 15 residues. The chain's CDR3 is CASSPLASEYNEQFF. CDR3 nucleotides: TGCGCCAGCAGCCCCCTTGCGTCCGAGTACAATGAGCAGTTCTTC.

V is TRBV11-2 and J is TRBJ1-1; no clear D. V lost 5 bases and J 1 base, leaving 14 bases between the germline ends. CDR1 and CDR2 from the germline V gene are SGHAT and FQNNGV. The CDR3 sequence is 15 residues long. CDR3 sequence (DNA): TGTGCCAGCAGCCCCCGAGAAGACTCGAACACTGAAGCTTTCTTT. This translates into CASSPREDSNTEAFF.

The chain employs TRBV20-1 and TRBJ2-7; the match to TRBD2 covers 10 bases. The CDR3 is made up of 16 amino acids. The V segment lost 4 bases and the J segment 4 bases; nucleotides outside the gene matches: 13. CDR1 is DFQATT and CDR2 is SNEGSKA in the germline V gene (reference sequence). The CDR3 protein is CSAILELAGRYYEQYF. CDR3 DNA sequence: TGCAGTGCTATCCTAGAACTAGCGGGGAGATATTACGAGCAGTACTTC.

The chain uses TRBV27 and TRBJ2-2, with 11 bases fitting TRBD1. Germline assignment: CDR1 MNHEY and CDR2 SMNVEV (reference sequence). The CDR3 sequence is 16 residues long. V was pared by 7 bases and J by 5 bases, with 9 bases of the junction left unmatched. The CDR3 loop is CASTYWGTGGTGELFF. The CDR3 DNA reads TGTGCCAGCACCTACTGGGGGACAGGGGGGACCGGGGAGCTGTTTTTT.

The chain links TRBV29-1 to TRBJ1-2; 8 bases are a match to TRBD1. V dropped 5 bases and J dropped 6; count of bases not matched to a gene: 14. CDR3 length: 15 residues. Germline lookup yields CDR1 SQVTM and CDR2 ANQGSEA. CDR3 sequence: CSVLPSRGRRDGYTF. The CDR3 DNA reads as TGCAGCGTTCTCCCGTCCAGGGGGCGCAGGGATGGCTACACCTTC.

This clonotype has only a few counts. This chain links TRBV15 with TRBJ1-2; D possibly corresponds to TRBD1 (5 bases). The V end was cut by 0 bases, the J end by 4 bases, with 6 bases between. From germline, CDR1 is LNHNV and CDR2 YYDKDF (reference sequence). This CDR3 is 13 amino acids long. CDR3 in amino acids: CATSREDSYGYTF. CDR3 nucleotides: TGTGCCACCAGCAGAGAAGACAGCTATGGCTACACCTTC.

V gene TRBV10-3 combines with J gene TRBJ1-1; D is perhaps TRBD1 (5 bases). Per germline, CDR1 ENHRY and CDR2 SYGVKD. V shed 0 bases and J shed 0 bases, with 11 bases lying between them. This CDR3 has 16 amino acids. DNA of the CDR3: TGTGCCATCAGTGAGTCGAGAGTGGGACTGAACACTGAAGCTTTCTTT. Residues: CAISESRVGLNTEAFF.